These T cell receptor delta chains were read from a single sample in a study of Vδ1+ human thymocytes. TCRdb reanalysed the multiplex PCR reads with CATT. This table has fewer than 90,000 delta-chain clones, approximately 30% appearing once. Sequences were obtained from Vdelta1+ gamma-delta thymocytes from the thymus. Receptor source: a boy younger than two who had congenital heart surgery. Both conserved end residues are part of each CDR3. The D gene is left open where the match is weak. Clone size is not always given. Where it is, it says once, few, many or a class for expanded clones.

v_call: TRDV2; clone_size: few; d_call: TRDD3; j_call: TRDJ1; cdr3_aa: CACDTEGGIRPSGLGDSPTYTDKLIF; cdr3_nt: TGTGCCTGTGACACTGAGGGGGGGATACGCCCCTCCGGGTTGGGGGATTCACCAACGTACACCGATAAACTCATCTTT
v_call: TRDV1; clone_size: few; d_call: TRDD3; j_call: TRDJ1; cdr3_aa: CALGAHCLPSVLGDLCTDKLIF; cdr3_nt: TGTGCTCTTGGGGCACATTGCCTTCCCTCCGTACTGGGGGATTTGTGTACCGATAAACTCATCTTT
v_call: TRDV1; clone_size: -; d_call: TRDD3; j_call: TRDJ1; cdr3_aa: CALGGLTGGYKYTDKLIF; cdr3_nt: TGTGCTCTTGGGGGACTAACTGGGGGATACAAGTACACCGATAAACTCATCTTT
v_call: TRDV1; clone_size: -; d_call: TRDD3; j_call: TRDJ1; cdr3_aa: CALGETSLRPTGGYAFQTDKLIF; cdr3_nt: TGTGCTCTTGGGGAAACTTCCCTACGTCCCACTGGGGGATACGCATTTCAGACCGATAAACTCATCTTT
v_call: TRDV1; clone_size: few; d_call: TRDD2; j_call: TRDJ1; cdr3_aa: CALGESAVTSYVKGPHTDKLIF; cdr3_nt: TGTGCTCTTGGGGAATCCGCAGTGACTTCCTACGTCAAGGGGCCCCACACCGATAAACTCATCTTT
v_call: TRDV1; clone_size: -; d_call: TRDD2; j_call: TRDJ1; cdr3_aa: CALGELWATSYRILSDVTDKLIF; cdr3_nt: TGCGCTCTTGGGGAACTTTGGGCAACTTCCTACCGTATACTGTCCGATGTCACCGATAAACTCATCTTT
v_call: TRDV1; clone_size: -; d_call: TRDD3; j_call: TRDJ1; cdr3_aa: CALGALRPSGGIKLIF; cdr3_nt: TGTGCTCTTGGGGCCCTCCGGCCTTCGGGGGGGATTAAACTCATCTTT
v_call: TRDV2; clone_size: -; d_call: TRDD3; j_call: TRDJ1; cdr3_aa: CACDTSGGFYTDKLIF; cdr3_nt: TGTGCCTGTGACACGTCTGGGGGATTCTACACCGATAAACTCATCTTT
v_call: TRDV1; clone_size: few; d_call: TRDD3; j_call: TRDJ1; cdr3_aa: CALGLPYWGIPDKLIF; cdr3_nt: TGTGCTCTTGGGCTCCCCTACTGGGGGATACCCGATAAACTCATCTTT
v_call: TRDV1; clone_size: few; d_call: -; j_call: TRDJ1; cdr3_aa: CALGETIGGEPYTDKLIF; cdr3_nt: TGTGCTCTTGGGGAAACTATCGGGGGGGAACCGTACACCGATAAACTCATCTTT
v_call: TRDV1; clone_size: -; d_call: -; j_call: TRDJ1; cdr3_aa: CALGELLSFYRVPYTDKLIF; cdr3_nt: TGTGCTCTTGGGGAACTTTTAAGCTTCTACCGGGTCCCTTACACCGATAAACTCATCTTT
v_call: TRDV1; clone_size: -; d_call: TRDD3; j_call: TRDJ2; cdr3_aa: CALRETELPGGYAGGVAQLFF; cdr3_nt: TGTGCTCTTCGCGAAACGGAGCTCCCTGGGGGATACGCTGGAGGAGTAGCACAACTCTTCTTT
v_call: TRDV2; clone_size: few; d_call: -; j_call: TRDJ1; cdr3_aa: CACDTALRGDTLYTDKLIF; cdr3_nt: TGTGCCTGTGACACCGCATTGCGGGGGGACACCCTGTACACCGATAAACTCATCTTT
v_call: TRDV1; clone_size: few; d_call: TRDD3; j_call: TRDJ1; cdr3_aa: CALGIRDFLHWGILPKLIF; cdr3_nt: TGTGCTCTTGGGATTCGAGATTTCCTCCACTGGGGGATACTCCCAAAACTCATCTTT
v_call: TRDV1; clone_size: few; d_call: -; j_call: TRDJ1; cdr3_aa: CALGELNFTSYGYWGSTYTDKLIF; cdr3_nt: TGTGCTCTTGGGGAACTAAATTTTACTTCCTACGGGTACTGGGGGAGTACGTACACCGATAAACTCATCTTT
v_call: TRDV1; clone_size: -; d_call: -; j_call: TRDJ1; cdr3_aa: CALGESMVRSGPYTDKLIF; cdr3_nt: TGTGCTCTTGGGGAATCGATGGTCCGGTCGGGCCCGTACACCGATAAACTCATCTTT
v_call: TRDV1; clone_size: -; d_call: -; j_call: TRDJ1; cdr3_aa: CALGCPTSRGMGTDKLIF; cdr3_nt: TGTGCTCTTGGTTGTCCTACATCAAGGGGAATGGGGACCGATAAACTCATCTTT
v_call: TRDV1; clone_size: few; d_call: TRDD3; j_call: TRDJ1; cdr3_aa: CALGELYLEMGDMELIF; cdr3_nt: TGTGCTCTTGGGGAACTATATTTGGAGATGGGGGATATGGAACTCATCTTT
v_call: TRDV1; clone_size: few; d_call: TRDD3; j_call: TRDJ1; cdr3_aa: CALGVLTFSPYELGDTDEDKLIF; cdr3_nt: TGTGCTCTTGGGGTCCTCACCTTTTCCCCTTATGAACTGGGGGATACGGACGAGGATAAACTCATCTTT
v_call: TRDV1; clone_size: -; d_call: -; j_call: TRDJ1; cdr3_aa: CALGDSPFWGLLADHLIF; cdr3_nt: TGTGCTCTTGGGGATTCCCCTTTTTGGGGGCTACTGGCAGATCACCTCATCTTT
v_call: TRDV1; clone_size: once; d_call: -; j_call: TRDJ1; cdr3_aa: CALFHTDKLIF; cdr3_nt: TGTGCTCTTTTTCACACCGATAAACTCATCTTT
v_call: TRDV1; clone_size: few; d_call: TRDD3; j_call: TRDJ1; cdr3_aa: CALGELKRLSYGTGGFTDKLIF; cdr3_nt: TGTGCTCTTGGGGAACTCAAGAGGCTTTCCTACGGTACTGGGGGATTCACCGATAAACTCATCTTT
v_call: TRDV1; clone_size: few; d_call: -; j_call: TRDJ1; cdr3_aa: CALGERTPLFLATLTDTDKLIF; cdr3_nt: TGTGCTCTTGGGGAACGCACCCCCCTCTTTCTCGCTACCCTTACGGACACCGATAAACTCATCTTT
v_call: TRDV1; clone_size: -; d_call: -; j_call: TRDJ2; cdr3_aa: CALGEIPGTTAQLFF; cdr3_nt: TGTGCTCTTGGGGAGATACCTGGCACGACAGCACAACTCTTCTTT
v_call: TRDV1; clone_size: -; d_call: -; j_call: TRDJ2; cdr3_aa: CALGPPPLPAQLFF; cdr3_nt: TGTGCTCTTGGACCGCCTCCCCTCCCAGCACAACTCTTCTTT
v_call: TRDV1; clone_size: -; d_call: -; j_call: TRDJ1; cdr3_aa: CALGTRGLRQIGTTDKLIF; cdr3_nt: TGCGCTCTTGGCACAAGAGGCCTTCGCCAAATCGGGACCACCGATAAACTCATCTTT